Listed below are T cell receptor beta chains from one sample, sequenced in a study of shared clonotypes between healthy human individuals. Profiling relied on immunoSEQ multiplex PCR, and the TCRdb table lists in-frame clones only, not all of them. In the table there are roughly 450,000 clones, roughly 78% of which are singletons. The sequencing input was PBMCs. The receptor source for this set is a woman between 40 and 50 years old in good health. Some clones in this sample may be carry-over from other donors' samples. The CDR3 runs from the conserved cysteine through the conserved F or W. Each record gives: V gene, J gene, clone size, D gene, CDR3 DNA, CDR3 protein. The D gene is left open where the match is weak. Clone size, where shown, is once, few, many, or a class for clones that have expanded.

>TRBV28|TRBJ2-7|NA|TRBD1
TGTGCCAGCAGCCCTCGGACAGGGCGCCACGAGCAGTACTTC
CASSPRTGRHEQYF
>TRBV11-3|TRBJ2-1|NA|NA
TGTGCCAGCAGCTTAGGCCAGGGGTACTACAATGAGCAGTTCTTC
CASSLGQGYYNEQFF
>TRBV7-2|TRBJ1-2|NA|NA
TGTGCCAGCAGCTTGGAGGGGCGATATGGCTACACCTTC
CASSLEGRYGYTF
>TRBV5-5|TRBJ2-1|NA|NA
TGTGCCAGCACCCAGATCCTTTCCTACAATGAGCAGTTCTTC
CASTQILSYNEQFF
>TRBV18|TRBJ1-1|few|NA
TGTGCCAGCTCAGGGCCATTGAACACTGAAGCTTTCTTT
CASSGPLNTEAFF
>TRBV7-2|TRBJ1-1|NA|NA
TGTGCCAGCAGCTTGCTCGGGTACACTGAAGCTTTCTTT
CASSLLGYTEAFF
>TRBV4-3|TRBJ2-3|NA|TRBD2
TGCGCCAGCAGCCAAGACGCGGGGGAGGGGTGGTCAGGACTCTATGTGGCGCAGTATTTT
CASSQDAGEGWSGLYVAQYF
>TRBV11-2|TRBJ2-1|NA|TRBD1
TGTGCCAGCAGCCCGAGAGGGACAGGTTTCAATGAGCAGTTCTTC
CASSPRGTGFNEQFF
>TRBV2|TRBJ1-2|NA|NA
TGTGCCAGCAGTGTGGCTCATTACAAGACCTATGGCTACACCTTC
CASSVAHYKTYGYTF
>TRBV5-1|TRBJ2-4|once|TRBD2
TGCGCCAGCAGCTTGGCGTTAGCGGGGAGTAACATTCAGTACTTC
CASSLALAGSNIQYF
>TRBV30|TRBJ2-7|NA|TRBD2
TGTGCCTGGAGTGTACGGCTAGCGGGTCAACTCTCCTACGAGCAGTACTTC
CAWSVRLAGQLSYEQYF
>TRBV19|TRBJ2-7|once|NA
TGTGCCAGTAGTCGTGGGCATAGCCTCTACGAGCAGTACTTC
CASSRGHSLYEQYF
>TRBV5-4|TRBJ2-3|once|NA
TGTGCCAGCAGCTTGCGGGGACACTACACAGATACGCAGTATTTT
CASSLRGHYTDTQYF
>TRBV6-6|TRBJ1-5|few|NA
TGTGCCAGCAGTTACCCCCAGGCAGGGGGCAATCAGCCCCAGCATTTT
CASSYPQAGGNQPQHF
>TRBV5-6|TRBJ2-3|NA|NA
TGTGCCAGCAGCGGGGACGAAGGTATAAACACAGATACGCAGTATTTT
CASSGDEGINTDTQYF
>TRBV5-1|TRBJ1-3|NA|NA
TGCGCCAGCAGCTTGGGCGACAGCTCTGGAAACACCATATATTTT
CASSLGDSSGNTIYF
>TRBV27|TRBJ2-2|NA|TRBD1
TGTGCCAGCGGAAACAGGCCCACCGGGACAGGGAACACCGGGGAGCTGTTTTTT
CASGNRPTGTGNTGELFF
>TRBV29-1|TRBJ1-1|NA|NA
TGCAGCGCTCAAATCAGGGGCACTGAAGCTTTCTTT
CSAQIRGTEAFF
>TRBV7-9|TRBJ2-7|NA|TRBD1
TGTGCCAGCAGCGCACACAGGGGGGACGAGCAGTACTTC
CASSAHRGDEQYF
>TRBV15|TRBJ2-7|NA|NA
TGTGCCACCAGCAGAGATGTCGGACCAGCCTACGAGCAGTACTTC
CATSRDVGPAYEQYF
>TRBV12-2|TRBJ1-5|NA|NA
TGTGCAAGTCGCTTAGCAGGGGCAGGGAGACGGTGGAACAATCAGCCCCAGCATTTT
CASRLAGAGRRWNNQPQHF
>TRBV18|TRBJ2-5|NA|NA
TGTGCCAGCTCACCGGATGAGACCCAGTACTTC
CASSPDETQYF
>TRBV4-3|TRBJ2-5|NA|NA
TGCGCCAGCAGCCAAGAATTTGGCGGCGAGACCCAGTACTTC
CASSQEFGGETQYF
>TRBV2|TRBJ1-2|NA|TRBD1
TGTGCCAGCAGCGCCACAACAGGGGGCGCCTATGGCTACACCTTC
CASSATTGGAYGYTF
>TRBV7-3|TRBJ2-3|NA|NA
TGTGCCAGCGTGTCGGGAGAAGGCGCGCAGTATTTT
CASVSGEGAQYF
>TRBV18|TRBJ1-4|NA|NA
TGTGCCAGCTCACCACTGGGAGCGACTAATGAAAAACTGTTTTTT
CASSPLGATNEKLFF
>TRBV18|TRBJ2-1|NA|TRBD1
TGTGCCAGCTCACCCGGACAGGACTTTTACAATGAGCAGTTCTTC
CASSPGQDFYNEQFF
>TRBV5-1|TRBJ2-1|NA|NA
TGCGCCAGCAGCCCCTCGGGTCTGGGTCTAAGCTCCTACAATGAGCAGTTCTTC
CASSPSGLGLSSYNEQFF
>TRBV11-2|TRBJ2-1|many|TRBD2
TGTGCCAGCAGCTTAAATCATAGAACTAGCGGGATTTACAATGAGCAGTTCTTC
CASSLNHRTSGIYNEQFF